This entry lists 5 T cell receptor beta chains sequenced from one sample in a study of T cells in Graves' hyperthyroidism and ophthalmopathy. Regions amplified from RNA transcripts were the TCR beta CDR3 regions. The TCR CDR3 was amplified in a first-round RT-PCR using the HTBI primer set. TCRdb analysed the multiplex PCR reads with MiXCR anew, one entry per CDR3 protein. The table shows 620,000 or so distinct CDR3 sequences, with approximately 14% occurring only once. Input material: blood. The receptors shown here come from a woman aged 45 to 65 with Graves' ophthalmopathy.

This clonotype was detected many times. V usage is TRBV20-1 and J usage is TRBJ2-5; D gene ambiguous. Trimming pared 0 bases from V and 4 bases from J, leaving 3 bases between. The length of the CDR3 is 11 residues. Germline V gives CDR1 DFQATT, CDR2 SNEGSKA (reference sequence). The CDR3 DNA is TGCAGTGCTAGAGATAGAGAGACCCAGTACTTC. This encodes CSARDRETQYF.

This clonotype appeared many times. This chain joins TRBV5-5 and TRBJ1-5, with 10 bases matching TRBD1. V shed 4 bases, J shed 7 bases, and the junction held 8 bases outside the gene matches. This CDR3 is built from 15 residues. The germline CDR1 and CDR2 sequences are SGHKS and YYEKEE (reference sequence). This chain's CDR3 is CASSTDRGLGQPQHF. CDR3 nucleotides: TGTGCCAGCAGCACAGACAGGGGGCTCGGGCAGCCCCAGCATTTT.

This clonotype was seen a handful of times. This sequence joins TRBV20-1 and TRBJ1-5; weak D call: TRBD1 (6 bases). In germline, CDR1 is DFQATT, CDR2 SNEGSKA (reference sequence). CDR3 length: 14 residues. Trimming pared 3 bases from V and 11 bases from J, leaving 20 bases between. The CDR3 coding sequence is TGCAGTGCTAGTTCCGACAGGTGGGGTTTGACCCAGCATTTT. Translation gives CSASSDRWGLTQHF.

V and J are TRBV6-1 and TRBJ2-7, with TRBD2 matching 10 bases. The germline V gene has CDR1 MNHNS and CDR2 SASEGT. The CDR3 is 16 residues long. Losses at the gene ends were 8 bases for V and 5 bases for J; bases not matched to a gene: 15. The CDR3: CASSPSQLAGTHEQYF. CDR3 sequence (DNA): TGTGCCAGCTCACCAAGTCAACTAGCGGGAACCCACGAGCAGTACTTC.

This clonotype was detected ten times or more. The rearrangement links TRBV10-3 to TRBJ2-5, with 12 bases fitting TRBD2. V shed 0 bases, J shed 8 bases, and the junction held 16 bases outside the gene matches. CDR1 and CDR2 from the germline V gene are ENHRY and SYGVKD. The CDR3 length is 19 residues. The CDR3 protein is CAISESNASGGAQSSTQYF. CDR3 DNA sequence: TGTGCCATCAGTGAGTCGAACGCTAGCGGGGGGGCCCAAAGTTCAACCCAGTACTTC.